The sequence of this T cell receptor beta chain was determined in a study of response to subunit inactivated influenza vaccine. As for this clonotype: Its specificity is unknown.

A single record per CDR3 protein comes from TCRdb applying MiXCR to the RT-PCR reads. This table has 150,000 to 200,000 distinct CDR3 sequences, approximately 11% appearing once. Regarding the study as a whole: Authors suggested each seasonal flu vaccination may recruit only limited numbers of new T cells.

The sequence came from a man in his fifties or sixties who received an inactivated influenza vaccine. This specimen consisted of non-naive T cells sorted from PBMCs, obtained roughly 45 days after vaccination.

CDR3 loop: CSVGRAYMKPTDTQYF. The CDR3 coding sequence is TGCAGCGTTGGAAGGGCTTACATGAAACCCACAGATACGCAGTATTTT. This chain connects TRBV29-1 to TRBJ2-3; no clear D. The CDR3 length is 16 residues. The germline V gene has CDR1 SQVTM and CDR2 ANQGSEA. Trimming pared 4 bases from V and 2 bases from J, leaving 19 bases between.